One and the same sample provided the 30 T cell receptor beta chains below, sequenced in a study of beta chain features in type 1 diabetes. Reverse transcribing all isolated RNA meant expressed TCRB transcripts were sequenced. Clones were read by immunoSEQ multiplex PCR, and TCRdb kept only the in-frame ones, dropping some. The sample records hundreds of thousands of clones, approximately 12% being singletons. The sample was naive CD4+ T cells from blood. These TCRs come from a man aged 18 to 30 in good health.

This sequence joins TRBV15 and TRBJ2-2; tentatively, D is TRBD2 (5 bases). CDR3 length: 17 amino acids. The V end lost 0 bases, the J end lost 0 bases, and 11 bases lay between the germline ends. CDR1 is LNHNV, CDR2 YYDKDF, per germline (reference sequence). CDR3: CATSRDTAAANTGELFF. The CDR3 coding sequence is TGTGCCACCAGCAGAGATACAGCGGCCGCGAACACCGGGGAGCTGTTTTTT.

The genes are TRBV7-2 and TRBJ2-5; D perhaps matches TRBD1 (5 bases). CDR3 length: 14 amino acids. Trimming stripped 1 base from V and 1 base from J, with 7 bases between. Germline-derived CDR1 and CDR2 are SGHTA and FQGNSA. CDR3 in DNA: TGTGCCAGCAGCTTAGGGGGCCGCCAAGAGACCCAGTACTTC. This translates into CASSLGGRQETQYF.

The rearrangement uses TRBV2 and TRBJ1-1; D is perhaps TRBD1 (5 bases). Per the germline V gene, CDR1 is SNHLY and CDR2 is FYNNEI. The CDR3 contains 20 residues. V was pared by 4 bases and J by 9 bases, with 36 bases between. The CDR3 sequence is CASSARPGLGPAGGREKAFF. In DNA form, the CDR3 reads TGTGCCAGCAGTGCCCGCCCGGGCTTGGGACCCGCTGGTGGGAGGGAGAAAGCTTTCTTT.

The V call is TRBV5-1, the J call TRBJ1-1; the D is unclear. This CDR3 is 14 amino acids long. V lost 1 base to trimming and J lost 1 base, with 8 bases between them. CDR1 SGHRS and CDR2 YFSETQ come from the germline V gene. This CDR3 is CASSLKGANTEAFF. Written as DNA, the CDR3 is TGCGCCAGCAGCTTGAAGGGAGCGAACACTGAAGCTTTCTTT.

Regarding this clone: Other DNA sequences of this sample code for an identical CDR3. The chain carries TRBV30 and TRBJ1-6; TRBD1 aligns across 7 bases. Germline-derived CDR1 and CDR2 are GTSNPN and SVGIG (reference sequence). The CDR3 has 13 residues. The V and J ends lost 5 bases and 4 bases, in that order; junction bases with no gene match: 2. The CDR3 DNA sequence: TGTGCCTGGCGGGACAGTTATAATTCACCCCTCCACTTT. This encodes CAWRDSYNSPLHF.

This clone was detected only a few times. The chain employs TRBV30 and TRBJ2-2; D possibly corresponds to TRBD2 (5 bases). With 2 bases removed from V and 4 bases from J, the gap between germline ends came to 14 bases. This CDR3 is built from 15 residues. CDR1 is GTSNPN and CDR2 is SVGIG in the germline V gene (reference sequence). The CDR3 region has the DNA TGTGCCTGGAGTAGAGGGTCAGGTCGCACCGGGGAGCTGTTTTTT. This sequence encodes CAWSRGSGRTGELFF.

The chain joins TRBV28 to TRBJ1-5, with D maybe TRBD1 (5 bases). V lost 5 bases and J lost 1, with 15 bases in between. The CDR3 has 16 amino acids. Per the germline V gene, CDR1 is MDHEN and CDR2 is SYDVKM. The CDR3 DNA reads as TGTGCCAGCAGTCCCCTTACAGGAACGAGCAATCAGCCCCAGCATTTT. The encoded protein is CASSPLTGTSNQPQHF. Supplemented by reference TRBV28 and TRBJ1-5, the full variable domain reads DVKVTQSSRYLVKRTGEKVFLECVQDMDHENMFWYRQDPGLGLRLIYFSYDVKMKEKGDIPEGYSVSREKKERFSLILESASTNQTSMYLCASSPLTGTSNQPQHFGDGTRLSIL.

The gene calls are TRBV4-2 and TRBJ1-1; tentative D call: TRBD1 (5 bases). Germline V gives CDR1 LGHNA, CDR2 YNFKEQ. V lost 5 bases and J lost 6, with 19 bases in between. The CDR3 sequence is 15 residues long. CDR3 bases: TGTGCCAGCAGCTTGGAATCTGGTACGGGGGCTGAAGCTTTCTTT. As protein: CASSLESGTGAEAFF.

This rearrangement joins TRBV7-3 to TRBJ1-1; D not certain. Germline loops: CDR1 SGHTA, CDR2 FQGTGA. V lost 5 bases, J lost 0 bases, and 7 bases lay in between. The CDR3 loop spans 13 amino acids. The CDR3 DNA reads TGTGCCAGCAGCCTTCACATGAACACTGAAGCTTTCTTT. It specifies CASSLHMNTEAFF. Filled out from reference TRBV7-3 and TRBJ1-1, the complete variable domain reads GAGVSQTPSNKVTEKGKYVELRCDPISGHTALYWYRQSLGQGPEFLIYFQGTGAADDSGLPNDRFFAVRPEGSVSTLKIQRTERGDSAVYLCASSLHMNTEAFFGQGTRLTVV.

There are many counts of this clone. The chain couples TRBV7-2 to TRBJ2-6; no definite D call. V lost 2 bases and J lost 0, with 5 bases in between. The CDR3 sequence is 15 residues long. Germline CDR1 and CDR2: SGHTA and FQGNSA. The CDR3 sequence: CASSLTVSGANVLTF. The CDR3 DNA is TGTGCCAGCAGCTTAACAGTCTCTGGGGCCAACGTCCTGACTTTC.

Only a few counts were recorded for this clone. The V and J genes are TRBV28 and TRBJ1-5; weak D call: TRBD1 (5 bases). The germline V gene has CDR1 MDHEN and CDR2 SYDVKM. The V end was cut by 8 bases, the J end by 0 bases, with 20 bases between. The CDR3 is 17 amino acids. CDR3 in DNA: TGTGCCAGCTCCATGGGGCAGACGCCATATAGCAATCAGCCCCAGCATTTT. Its translation is CASSMGQTPYSNQPQHF.

The chain employs TRBV19 and TRBJ2-5, with D possibly being TRBD1 (6 bases). V lost 3 bases and J lost 3, with 8 bases in between. Germline CDR1 LNHDA, CDR2 SQIVND (reference sequence). The CDR3 loop spans 13 amino acids. The CDR3 is CASSMDRKETQYF. DNA of the CDR3: TGTGCCAGTAGTATGGACAGAAAAGAGACCCAGTACTTC.

The chain recombines TRBV7-6 with TRBJ1-2; 7 bases map to TRBD1. V lost 8 bases, J lost 4 bases, and 7 bases stayed unmatched. Germline V gene lookup returns CDR1 SGHVS and CDR2 FNYEAQ. CDR3 length: 13 amino acids. The CDR3 DNA is TGTGCCAGCTCGGAGGGGGCGGGCTATGGCTACACCTTC. Its translation is CASSEGAGYGYTF.

This clone appeared a few times. The V gene is TRBV18, the J gene TRBJ2-7, with 7 bases lining up with TRBD1. CDR1 is KGHSH, CDR2 LQKENI, per germline. This CDR3 contains 13 residues. J was trimmed by 3 bases and V by 5 bases; bases with no gene match: 4. CDR3 sequence (DNA): TGTGCCAGCTCATCTCCAGGGGGCTACGAGCAGTACTTC. Protein sequence: CASSSPGGYEQYF.

This chain links TRBV7-9 with TRBJ1-1; D is possibly TRBD1 (5 bases). V was pared by 0 bases and J by 3 bases, with 8 bases between. The CDR3 covers 14 residues. Germline CDR1 SEHNR, CDR2 FQNEAQ (reference sequence). The CDR3 loop reads CASSLAGLYTEAFF. The DNA of the CDR3 is TGTGCCAGCAGCTTAGCGGGGCTTTACACTGAAGCTTTCTTT.

In its sample, this clone was seen a few times. The chain links TRBV7-2 to TRBJ1-2; 7 nucleotides match TRBD1. The CDR3 is 14 residues long. The J segment lost 4 bases and the V segment lost 4 bases, leaving 6 bases of the junction unmatched. Germline CDR1 and CDR2: SGHTA and FQGNSA. The CDR3 here is CASSSGQRSYGYTF. DNA for the CDR3: TGTGCCAGCAGCTCGGGACAGAGAAGCTATGGCTACACCTTC.

The V call is TRBV6-5, the J call TRBJ2-3; TRBD2 aligns across 9 bases. The CDR3 is made up of 15 amino acids. Germline assignment: CDR1 MNHEY and CDR2 SVGAGI. The V segment lost 6 bases and the J segment 5 bases; nucleotides outside the gene matches: 9. The CDR3 region is CASRRRAGGGDTQYF. The CDR3, as DNA: TGTGCCAGCAGGCGCAGAGCGGGAGGAGGAGATACGCAGTATTTT.

CDR3 region: CASSPRTGGHGYTF. As DNA, the CDR3 is TGTGCCAGCAGCCCTAGGACAGGGGGCCATGGCTACACCTTC. The rearrangement joins TRBV14 to TRBJ1-2; TRBD1 matches at 11 bases. The CDR3 is made up of 14 amino acids. The V segment lost 4 bases and the J segment 6 bases; nucleotides outside the gene matches: 4. Germline CDR1 is SGHDN and CDR2 is FVKESK.

The sample holds a few counts of this clone. The V call is TRBV7-2, the J call TRBJ2-3; 8 positions match TRBD1. The J segment lost 3 bases and the V segment lost 5 bases, leaving 13 bases of the junction unmatched. CDR3 length: 17 residues. Germline V lookup: CDR1 SGHTA, CDR2 FQGNSA. In DNA form, the CDR3 reads TGTGCCAGCAGCCCGAAAGGACAGGGTAGCAGGACAGATACGCAGTATTTT. Translating gives CASSPKGQGSRTDTQYF. Complete variable domain (other parts from reference TRBV7-2 and TRBJ2-3): GAGVSQSPSNKVTEKGKDVELRCDPISGHTALYWYRQSLGQGLEFLIYFQGNSAPDKSGLPSDRFSAERTGGSVSTLTIQRTQQEDSAVYLCASSPKGQGSRTDTQYFGPGTRLTVL.

This clone came up a few times. This chain links TRBV13 with TRBJ2-7; 7 bases match TRBD2. The germline CDR1 and CDR2 sequences are PRHDT and FYEKMQ (reference sequence). The CDR3 extends over 17 amino acids. Losses at the gene ends were 1 base for V and 4 bases for J; bases not matched to a gene: 13. The CDR3 here is CASSLAVLGGRAYEQYF. The CDR3, as DNA: TGTGCCAGCAGCTTAGCGGTTTTGGGCGGGAGAGCGTACGAGCAGTACTTC.

This chain connects TRBV5-6 to TRBJ1-5; 8 bases align to TRBD1. The V gene end was trimmed by 3 bases and the J gene end by 9 bases; junction bases not matched to a gene: 8. CDR3 length: 14 residues. Germline V gene data show CDR1 as SGHDT and CDR2 as YYEEEE. The CDR3 loop reads CASSYRDRSGPQHF. The CDR3, as DNA: TGTGCCAGCAGCTACAGGGACAGGTCAGGGCCCCAGCATTTT. Variable domain in full (rest from reference TRBV5-6 and TRBJ1-5): DAGVTQSPTHLIKTRGQQVTLRCSPKSGHDTVSWYQQALGQGPQFIFQYYEEEERQRGNFPDRFSGHQFPNYSSELNVNALLLGDSALYLCASSYRDRSGPQHFGDGTRLSIL.

This clone was seen only a few times. This sequence joins TRBV27 and TRBJ1-3, with 8 bases matching TRBD1. CDR1 is MNHEY and CDR2 is SMNVEV in the germline V gene (reference sequence). J gave up 16 bases and V 5 bases, and 19 bases lay outside the gene matches. The CDR3 loop spans 15 amino acids. The CDR3 DNA sequence: TGTGCCAGCAGTATCACACGGCAATCGGGACAGGTATTCTATTTT. Protein: CASSITRQSGQVFYF.

This clone was picked up a small number of times. The chain is built from TRBV5-4 and TRBJ1-1, with 7 bases lining up with TRBD1. This CDR3 contains 15 residues. The V gene's germline CDR1 is SGHNT and CDR2 YYREEE (reference sequence). After removal of 0 bases from V and 5 bases from J, the junction contained 7 bases not matched to a gene. In nucleotides, the CDR3 is TGTGCCAGCAGCTTGGTTGACAGGGTGGAAACTGAAGCTTTCTTT. Its protein product is CASSLVDRVETEAFF.

This clone showed up just a few times. The chain couples TRBV10-3 to TRBJ1-5; tentatively, D is TRBD1 (6 bases). CDR1 and CDR2 from the germline V gene are ENHRY and SYGVKD. Trimming removed 6 bases from V and 6 bases from J, with 12 bases in between. This CDR3 has 13 amino acids. The CDR3 bases are TGTGCCATCAGAGAATCACAGGGTCAGCCCCAGCATTTT. This codes for CAIRESQGQPQHF.

V is TRBV5-1 and J is TRBJ2-1, with D unclear. Trimming took 0 bases from V and 0 from J, leaving 10 bases between them. The CDR3 length is 16 residues. In germline, CDR1 is SGHRS, CDR2 YFSETQ. The CDR3 DNA follows: TGCGCCAGCAGCTTGGCCAGTCGGAGCTCCTACAATGAGCAGTTCTTC. It codes for CASSLASRSSYNEQFF.

This clone was detected only a few times. This chain connects TRBV7-2 to TRBJ2-5; tentatively, D is TRBD1 (6 bases). The CDR3 sequence is 13 residues long. The germline V and J ends were trimmed by 4 bases and 4 bases, with 10 bases remaining between them. Germline CDR1 reads SGHTA; CDR2 reads FQGNSA. The CDR3 sequence: CASSSGVVETQYF. The CDR3 nucleotides read TGTGCCAGCAGCTCAGGGGTAGTAGAGACCCAGTACTTC.

This CDR3 reads CASSPPSRGQVYF. Written as DNA, the CDR3 is TGTGCCAGCTCACCACCGTCTCGTGGACAAGTGTACTTC. The chain links TRBV18 to TRBJ2-7; a weak D match, TRBD1 (5 bases). Germline assignment: CDR1 KGHSH and CDR2 LQKENI. The CDR3 is 13 amino acids. Trimming cost V 0 bases and J 12 bases, with 15 bases left between them.

The chain recombines TRBV28 with TRBJ2-1, with TRBD2 matching over 12 bases. Germline values: CDR1 MDHEN, CDR2 SYDVKM. Trimming at V came to 8 bases and at J to 3 bases, leaving 2 bases not matched to a gene. This CDR3 is built from 14 residues. CDR3 sequence reads: CASVLAGGYNEQFF. CDR3 nucleotide sequence: TGTGCCAGCGTACTAGCGGGAGGCTACAATGAGCAGTTCTTC. The variable domain in full, completed from reference TRBV28 and TRBJ2-1, reads DVKVTQSSRYLVKRTGEKVFLECVQDMDHENMFWYRQDPGLGLRLIYFSYDVKMKEKGDIPEGYSVSREKKERFSLILESASTNQTSMYLCASVLAGGYNEQFFGPGTRLTVL.

The table lists this clone with a few counts. The chain recombines TRBV19 with TRBJ2-1, with 11 bases lining up with TRBD2. Germline CDR1 is LNHDA and CDR2 is SQIVND (reference sequence). The junction had 4 bases not matched to a gene; V was cut back by 4 bases and J by 8 bases. The CDR3 extends over 14 amino acids. CDR3: CASSKLAGADEQFF. DNA of the CDR3: TGTGCCAGTAGTAAACTAGCGGGAGCGGATGAGCAGTTCTTC.

This clone was seen only a few times. The rearrangement joins TRBV27 to TRBJ1-1; 7 bases are shared with TRBD1. CDR1 is MNHEY and CDR2 is SMNVEV in the germline V gene (reference sequence). The V and J ends lost 8 bases and 4 bases, in that order; junction bases with no gene match: 7. This CDR3 spans 13 amino acids. Written as DNA, the CDR3 is TGTGCCAGCGCCGACAGGGTGATCACTGAAGCTTTCTTT. This translates into CASADRVITEAFF.